This T cell receptor beta chain was documented in a study of graft-versus-host responses after intestinal transplantation. Study as a whole: Transplants were multivisceral, liver-intestinal, or isolated intestinal. Tacrolimus plus steroids were given to all recipients for two to three years, preceded by anti-thymocyte globulin induction.

CDR3 size: 14 residues. Germline V CDR1 and CDR2: MNHEY, SVGAGI. V was trimmed by 6 bases and J by 5 bases, leaving 11 bases between them. The protocol was immunoSEQ multiplex PCR, while the TCRdb copy is restricted to in-frame clones and leaves out a portion. The sample has 8,000 to 9,500 clones, around a third seen once. In this sample, this clone turned up a few times. Responders that carried the CFSE label, some 200,000 of them, were plated with some 200,000 irradiated, violet-dye-labeled stimulator cells. A sort after the reaction isolated proliferating CFSE-low CD3+CD4+ and CD3+CD8+ responders. The sample here was alloreactive CD8+ T cells from a mixed lymphocyte reaction culture, taken before intestinal transplant. As for subset: CFSE-low proliferating T cells sorted from roughly 6-day pre-transplant mixed lymphocyte reaction (GvH or HvG direction). The TCR originated in a human patient who received an intestinal transplant. This chain uses TRBV6-5 with TRBJ1-6; no reliable D call. The CDR3 spells CASSPDGDNSPLHF. CDR3 nucleotide sequence: TGTGCCAGCAGCCCCGACGGGGATAATTCACCCCTCCACTTT.